A selection of T cell receptor beta chains follows, all from one sample in a study of OX40 agonist ivuxolimab in advanced cancers. TCRdb's table, derived via immunoSEQ multiplex PCR, lists solely in-frame clones and lacks some. Of 50,000 to 70,000 clones detected, roughly 90% appear once; the ten largest clones hold around 0.42%. The material was CD4+ or CD8+ T cells sorted from blood, obtained in a trial of the OX40 agonist ivuxolimab. All receptors come from an adult with an advanced solid tumor such as melanoma, head and neck, liver or kidney cancer. CDR3s include the opening cysteine and the closing phenylalanine or tryptophan. A D gene is named only where the DNA matches it firmly. Some rows have no size entry. The others give once, few or many, or a class for an expanded clone.

clone_size: -
v_call: TRBV11-2
d_call: TRBD2
j_call: TRBJ2-5
cdr3_nt: TGTGCCAGCAGCCCCGGACTAGCGGGGGTCGGGCAGTACTTC
cdr3_aa: CASSPGLAGVGQYF

clone_size: once
v_call: TRBV5-1
d_call: -
j_call: TRBJ2-1
cdr3_nt: TGCGCCAGCAGCTCTCTAGCGAGAGGTTACAATGAGCAGTTCTTC
cdr3_aa: CASSSLARGYNEQFF

clone_size: -
v_call: TRBV9
d_call: TRBD2
j_call: TRBJ2-1
cdr3_nt: TGTGCCAGCACCGTGGGGTCCACTAGCGGGAGAGGTGAGCAGTTCTTC
cdr3_aa: CASTVGSTSGRGEQFF

clone_size: -
v_call: TRBV5-1
d_call: -
j_call: TRBJ2-2
cdr3_nt: TGCGCCAGCAGCTTGGACAGGGCCGGGGAGCTGTTTTTT
cdr3_aa: CASSLDRAGELFF

clone_size: -
v_call: TRBV7-2
d_call: TRBD1
j_call: TRBJ2-3
cdr3_nt: TGTGCCAGCAGGTTATCAGGGGGCGTCGCAGATACGCAGTATTTT
cdr3_aa: CASRLSGGVADTQYF

clone_size: once
v_call: TRBV19
d_call: TRBD1
j_call: TRBJ1-1
cdr3_nt: TGTGCCAGTAGTAAGACAGGGGGCGCAAGGACTGAAGCTTTCTTT
cdr3_aa: CASSKTGGARTEAFF

clone_size: -
v_call: TRBV6-5
d_call: -
j_call: TRBJ1-4
cdr3_nt: TGTGCCAGCAGGACCACAGGGAGGGGGGAAAAACTGTTTTTT
cdr3_aa: CASRTTGRGEKLFF

clone_size: -
v_call: TRBV11-2
d_call: -
j_call: TRBJ2-6
cdr3_nt: TGTGCCAGCAGCTTTATGGGGGCGGGTTCGTCTGGGGCCAACGTCCTGACTTTC
cdr3_aa: CASSFMGAGSSGANVLTF

clone_size: -
v_call: TRBV4-1
d_call: -
j_call: TRBJ2-7
cdr3_nt: TGCGCCAGCAGCCAGCGGCCCCCGGGACGGTCCTACGAGCAGTACTTC
cdr3_aa: CASSQRPPGRSYEQYF

clone_size: -
v_call: TRBV27
d_call: -
j_call: TRBJ1-5
cdr3_nt: TGTGCCAGCAGTTTGGCCGGGGGTAGCAATCAGCCCCAGCATTTT
cdr3_aa: CASSLAGGSNQPQHF

clone_size: once
v_call: TRBV25-1
d_call: TRBD1
j_call: TRBJ1-1
cdr3_nt: TGTGCCAGCAGTGAACCGGGACAGCCCAAAGAAGCTTTCTTT
cdr3_aa: CASSEPGQPKEAFF

clone_size: -
v_call: TRBV7-2
d_call: TRBD2
j_call: TRBJ2-3
cdr3_nt: TGTGCCAGCAGCTCTGGACTAGCGGGAGGAGATACGCAGTATTTT
cdr3_aa: CASSSGLAGGDTQYF

clone_size: -
v_call: TRBV7-2
d_call: TRBD2
j_call: TRBJ2-3
cdr3_nt: TGTGCCAGCACCCGAGTCCCAGCGGGAGGGACGGTCGCAGATACGCAGTATTTT
cdr3_aa: CASTRVPAGGTVADTQYF

clone_size: -
v_call: TRBV7-9
d_call: TRBD1
j_call: TRBJ1-3
cdr3_nt: TGTGCCAGCAGCCGGGACAGCTCTGGAAACACCATATATTTT
cdr3_aa: CASSRDSSGNTIYF

clone_size: -
v_call: TRBV19
d_call: -
j_call: TRBJ2-3
cdr3_nt: TGTGCCACCCAGGGTATGGGCACAGATACGCAGTATTTT
cdr3_aa: CATQGMGTDTQYF

clone_size: -
v_call: TRBV30
d_call: -
j_call: TRBJ1-5
cdr3_nt: TGTGCCTGGAGCGCAGGGTTTCAGCCCCAGCATTTT
cdr3_aa: CAWSAGFQPQHF